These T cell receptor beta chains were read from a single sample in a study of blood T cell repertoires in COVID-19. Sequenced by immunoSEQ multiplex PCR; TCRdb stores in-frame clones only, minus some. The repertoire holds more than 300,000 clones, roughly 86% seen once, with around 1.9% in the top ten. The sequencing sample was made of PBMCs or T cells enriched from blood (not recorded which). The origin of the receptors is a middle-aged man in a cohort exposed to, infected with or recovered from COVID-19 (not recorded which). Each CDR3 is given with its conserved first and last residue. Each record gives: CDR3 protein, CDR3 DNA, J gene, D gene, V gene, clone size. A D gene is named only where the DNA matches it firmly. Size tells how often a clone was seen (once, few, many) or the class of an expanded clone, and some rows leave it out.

CDR3 protein: CASSQGPGTGSYEQYF
CDR3 DNA: TGTGCCAGCAGCCAAGGCCCCGGGACAGGGTCCTACGAGCAGTACTTC
J gene: TRBJ2-7
D gene: TRBD1
V gene: TRBV4-2
clone size: NA

CDR3 protein: CASRTTGDNQPQHF
CDR3 DNA: TGTGCCAGCAGGACGACAGGAGACAATCAGCCCCAGCATTTT
J gene: TRBJ1-5
D gene: NA
V gene: TRBV28
clone size: NA

CDR3 protein: CASTPGPVGGTYEQYF
CDR3 DNA: TGTGCCAGTACCCCCGGTCCGGTCGGGGGAACCTACGAGCAGTACTTC
J gene: TRBJ2-7
D gene: NA
V gene: TRBV19
clone size: NA

CDR3 protein: CASSLLGRGYEQYF
CDR3 DNA: TGTGCCAGCAGCTTGTTGGGTAGGGGATACGAGCAGTACTTC
J gene: TRBJ2-7
D gene: NA
V gene: TRBV5-6
clone size: NA

CDR3 protein: CASSPPGQGSDTQYF
CDR3 DNA: TGTGCCAGCAGTCCACCGGGACAGGGTTCAGATACGCAGTATTTT
J gene: TRBJ2-3
D gene: TRBD1
V gene: TRBV7-3
clone size: many

CDR3 protein: CASSSPDRGRNEQFF
CDR3 DNA: TGTGCCAGCAGCTCCCCGGACAGGGGAAGGAATGAGCAGTTCTTC
J gene: TRBJ2-1
D gene: TRBD1
V gene: TRBV5-4
clone size: NA

CDR3 protein: CASSLVSGMYNEQFF
CDR3 DNA: TGTGCCAGCAGCTTAGTTAGCGGGATGTACAATGAGCAGTTCTTC
J gene: TRBJ2-1
D gene: TRBD2
V gene: TRBV7-2
clone size: NA

CDR3 protein: CASSHVRTGSEKLFF
CDR3 DNA: TGTGCCAGCAGCCATGTCAGGACAGGGTCGGAAAAACTGTTTTTT
J gene: TRBJ1-4
D gene: TRBD1
V gene: TRBV3-1/TRBV3-2
clone size: NA

CDR3 protein: CASRGDRVDGYTF
CDR3 DNA: TGTGCCAGCAGAGGGGACAGGGTCGATGGCTACACCTTC
J gene: TRBJ1-2
D gene: TRBD1
V gene: TRBV6-5
clone size: NA

CDR3 protein: CASSESTGISNTEAFF
CDR3 DNA: TGTGCCAGCAGTGAATCCACAGGGATATCGAACACTGAAGCTTTCTTT
J gene: TRBJ1-1
D gene: NA
V gene: TRBV2
clone size: few

CDR3 protein: CASGLRLAGAQFF
CDR3 DNA: TGTGCTAGTGGTTTGAGGCTAGCGGGAGCGCAGTTCTTC
J gene: TRBJ2-1
D gene: TRBD2
V gene: TRBV12-5
clone size: NA

CDR3 protein: CASSVIRDGELFF
CDR3 DNA: TGTGCCAGCAGTGTTATCCGGGACGGGGAGCTGTTTTTT
J gene: TRBJ2-2
D gene: NA
V gene: TRBV2
clone size: NA

CDR3 protein: CASSPSGHQSSYNSPLHF
CDR3 DNA: TGTGCCAGCAGTCCCTCGGGACACCAGAGCTCCTATAATTCACCCCTCCACTTT
J gene: TRBJ1-6
D gene: NA
V gene: TRBV6-6
clone size: few

CDR3 protein: CASNLPGVTKLHEQYF
CDR3 DNA: TGTGCCAGTAATCTCCCAGGGGTTACAAAGCTCCACGAGCAGTACTTC
J gene: TRBJ2-7
D gene: NA
V gene: TRBV19
clone size: NA

CDR3 protein: CASSLIRGSGNNEQFF
CDR3 DNA: TGTGCCAGTAGTTTGATTAGGGGGAGCGGTAACAATGAGCAGTTCTTC
J gene: TRBJ2-1
D gene: NA
V gene: TRBV19
clone size: NA

CDR3 protein: CAISKTTGQGASEQFF
CDR3 DNA: TGTGCCATCAGTAAAACTACAGGGCAAGGGGCAAGTGAGCAGTTCTTC
J gene: TRBJ2-1
D gene: NA
V gene: TRBV10-3
clone size: NA

CDR3 protein: CASSLGSSGRSSYNEQFF
CDR3 DNA: TGCGCCAGCAGCTTGGGAAGTAGCGGGAGGAGCTCCTACAATGAGCAGTTCTTC
J gene: TRBJ2-1
D gene: TRBD2
V gene: TRBV5-1
clone size: NA

CDR3 protein: CASSSGLAGGVGELFF
CDR3 DNA: TGTGCCAGCAGTTCCGGACTAGCGGGAGGTGTCGGGGAGCTGTTTTTT
J gene: TRBJ2-2
D gene: TRBD2
V gene: TRBV7-6
clone size: few